Below are 23 T cell receptor beta chains sequenced from a single sample in a study of T cell changes during pregnancy in multiple sclerosis. The data were produced by immunoSEQ multiplex PCR, yet TCRdb's version contains in-frame clones alone and is incomplete. The sample contains 56,000 or so clones, 90% of which appear only once. The specimen comprised peripheral blood, sampled in the first trimester of pregnancy. Every receptor here comes from a female donor in good health, enrolled as a control in a pregnancy study.

V usage is TRBV5-6 and J usage is TRBJ2-5; TRBD2 is a possible D gene (5 bases). V lost 1 base to trimming and J lost 3 bases, with 13 bases between them. This CDR3 contains 15 residues. The germline CDR1 and CDR2 sequences are SGHDT and YYEEEE. CDR3 sequence (DNA): TGTGCCAGCAGCTTGTTAGGAGTCGGGGAAGAGACCCAGTACTTC. Translating gives CASSLLGVGEETQYF.

This chain links TRBV6-1 with TRBJ2-3; perhaps TRBD2 as D (6 bases). CDR1 and CDR2 (germline): MNHNS, SASEGT. Trimming pared 2 bases from V and 4 bases from J, leaving 13 bases between. This CDR3 has 15 amino acids. The CDR3 reads CASSEMGGASDTQYF. In DNA, the CDR3 is TGTGCCAGCAGTGAAATGGGGGGTGCTTCAGATACGCAGTATTTT.

This chain links TRBV9 with TRBJ1-5; possible D gene TRBD1, 6 bases. Trimming shortened V by 4 bases and J by 0 bases, and 14 bases separated the two germline ends. The CDR3 consists of 16 residues. CDR1 SGDLS and CDR2 YYNGEE come from the germline V gene. CDR3 nucleotide sequence: TGTGCCAGCAGCCGAACTGGACAGTCTAGCAATCAGCCCCAGCATTTT. Its protein product is CASSRTGQSSNQPQHF.

The gene calls are TRBV5-1 and TRBJ2-7; 10 bases match TRBD2. V shed 0 bases, J shed 2 bases, and the junction held 2 bases outside the gene matches. Germline loops: CDR1 SGHRS, CDR2 YFSETQ. CDR3 length equals 15 residues. The CDR3 loop reads CASSLATSGTYEQYF. DNA of the CDR3: TGCGCCAGCAGCTTGGCCACTAGCGGGACCTACGAGCAGTACTTC.

The V gene is TRBV27, the J gene TRBJ2-1, with TRBD2 matching over 13 bases. The CDR3 loop spans 16 amino acids. Looked up from germline, CDR1 is MNHEY and CDR2 is SMNVEV (reference sequence). Trimming took 2 bases from V and 8 from J; bases not matched to a gene: 6. CDR3 sequence (DNA): TGTGCCAGCAGTTTACAAGGACTAGCGGGAGTCGATGAGCAGTTCTTC. This sequence encodes CASSLQGLAGVDEQFF.

The chain recombines TRBV2 with TRBJ2-5, with 8 bases aligning to TRBD2. Germline CDR1 SNHLY, CDR2 FYNNEI. This CDR3 region has 17 residues. V lost 4 bases to trimming and J lost 4 bases; unmatched junction nucleotides: 14. CDR3 in DNA: TGTGCCAGCAGTGGGCCGGGGGGGGTACGCCGGGTAGAGACCCAGTACTTC. Its translation is CASSGPGGVRRVETQYF. Full variable domain (rest looked up from reference TRBV2 and TRBJ2-5): EPEVTQTPSHQVTQMGQEVILRCVPISNHLYFYWYRQILGQKVEFLVSFYNNEISEKSEIFDDQFSVERPDGSNFTLKIRSTKLEDSAMYFCASSGPGGVRRVETQYFGPGTRLLVL.

The J gene is TRBJ2-2, the V gene TRBV29-1, with 10 positions matching TRBD1. The CDR3 contains 16 residues. V lost 0 bases to trimming and J lost 2 bases; unmatched junction nucleotides: 3. The germline gives CDR1 SQVTM, CDR2 ANQGSEA. The CDR3 sequence is CSVEDGTGVNTGELFF. The DNA for the CDR3 is TGCAGCGTTGAAGATGGGACAGGGGTTAACACCGGGGAGCTGTTTTTT.

CDR3 DNA sequence: TGTGCCAGCAGTGAAGAGGAGACAGGGGGGGAAAAACTGTTTTTT. This gives the protein CASSEEETGGEKLFF. The genes are TRBV6-1 and TRBJ1-4; 9 nucleotides align to TRBD1. The CDR3 has 15 amino acids. V lost 1 base to trimming and J lost 8 bases; unmatched junction nucleotides: 5. The germline V gene has CDR1 MNHNS and CDR2 SASEGT.

This clone has only a few counts. This chain links TRBV6-5 with TRBJ1-6; 11 positions agree with TRBD1. Trimming took 7 bases from V and 9 from J; bases not matched to a gene: 8. This CDR3 region has 15 residues. CDR1 MNHEY and CDR2 SVGAGI come from the germline V gene. CDR3 in amino acids: CASTPGQGESSPLHF. The CDR3 nucleotides are TGTGCCAGCACCCCGGGACAGGGGGAGAGTTCACCCCTCCACTTT.

The chain links TRBV7-3 to TRBJ2-7, with TRBD2 matching 7 bases. Germline V CDR1 and CDR2: SGHTA, FQGTGA. This CDR3 has 14 residues. Trimming cost V 2 bases and J 2 bases; bases outside gene matches: 3. The chain's CDR3 is CASSLGAGAYEQYF. Here the CDR3 DNA reads TGTGCCAGCAGCTTAGGGGCGGGGGCCTACGAGCAGTACTTC.

The rearrangement links TRBV4-2 to TRBJ2-2; 9 bases are a match to TRBD1. V was pared by 9 bases and J by 7 bases, with 15 bases of the junction left unmatched. This CDR3 spans 16 amino acids. The germline V gene has CDR1 LGHNA and CDR2 YNFKEQ. CDR3 in amino acids: CASTGTGSFLGGELFF. CDR3 nucleotide sequence: TGTGCCAGTACCGGGACAGGGTCCTTTCTCGGCGGGGAGCTGTTTTTT.

The chain has TRBV28 and TRBJ2-7, with a weak D call TRBD1 (5 bases). From germline, CDR1 is MDHEN and CDR2 SYDVKM. V was trimmed by 8 bases and J by 2 bases, leaving 10 bases between them. CDR3 length equals 12 residues. CDR3 DNA: TGTGCCAGCGGGGCGGCGGCCTACGAGCAGTACTTC. Translation gives CASGAAAYEQYF.

The rearrangement links TRBV5-8 to TRBJ1-2, with unresolved D. Trimming removed 0 bases at V and 5 bases at J, with 11 bases between. From germline, CDR1 is SGHTS and CDR2 YDEGEE. The CDR3 length is 14 residues. CDR3 DNA: TGTGCCAGCAGCTTGGCTCCAGGAGGGTATGGCTACACCTTC. Amino acids: CASSLAPGGYGYTF. Filled out from reference TRBV5-8 and TRBJ1-2, the complete variable domain reads EAGVTQSPTHLIKTRGQQATLRCSPISGHTSVYWYQQALGLGLQFLLWYDEGEERNRGNFPPRFSGRQFPNYSSELNVNALELEDSALYLCASSLAPGGYGYTFGSGTRLTVV.

J is TRBJ1-1 and V is TRBV5-1; D perhaps matches TRBD1 (5 bases). Trimming removed 0 bases from V and 10 bases from J, with 16 bases in between. The CDR3 has 14 amino acids. The V gene's germline CDR1 is SGHRS and CDR2 YFSETQ. CDR3 coding DNA: TGCGCCAGCAGCTTGGGGGAGGGGAGGCGTCGAGCTTTCTTT. Translated, it gives CASSLGEGRRRAFF. The full variable domain, completed using reference TRBV5-1 and TRBJ1-1, is KAGVTQTPRYLIKTRGQQVTLSCSPISGHRSVSWYQQTPGQGLQFLFEYFSETQRNKGNFPGRFSGRQFSNSRSEMNVSTLELGDSALYLCASSLGEGRRRAFFGQGTRLTVV.

The V call is TRBV2, the J call TRBJ1-6; no clear D. The CDR3 has 13 residues. Germline CDR1 and CDR2: SNHLY and FYNNEI. Trimming removed 4 bases from V and 7 bases from J, with 8 bases in between. The CDR3 region has the DNA TGTGCCAGCAGTGTGACGGAGAATTCACCCCTCCACTTT. The encoded protein is CASSVTENSPLHF. The full variable domain, in which reference TRBV2 and TRBJ1-6 provide the parts outside the CDR3, is EPEVTQTPSHQVTQMGQEVILRCVPISNHLYFYWYRQILGQKVEFLVSFYNNEISEKSEIFDDQFSVERPDGSNFTLKIRSTKLEDSAMYFCASSVTENSPLHFGNGTRLTVT.

The chain has TRBV7-3 and TRBJ2-2, with 8 bases aligning to TRBD1. Germline assignment: CDR1 SGHTA and CDR2 FQGTGA. Trimming took 4 bases from V and 0 from J; bases not matched to a gene: 4. This CDR3 has 16 residues. The CDR3 protein is CASSSADRANTGELFF. The CDR3 nucleotides are TGTGCCAGCAGCTCCGCGGACAGGGCGAACACCGGGGAGCTGTTTTTT.

This clone appeared a few times. The gene calls are TRBV7-3 and TRBJ1-1; possible D gene TRBD1, 5 bases. The CDR3 is 13 residues long. V was trimmed by 1 base and J by 7 bases, leaving 10 bases between them. Germline CDR1 reads SGHTA; CDR2 reads FQGTGA. In DNA form, the CDR3 reads TGTGCCAGCAGCTTAAATGCGGGACTTGAAGCTTTCTTT. Translated: CASSLNAGLEAFF.

The rearrangement joins TRBV13 to TRBJ2-7; no clear D. Germline lookup yields CDR1 PRHDT and CDR2 FYEKMQ (reference sequence). This CDR3 is 14 amino acids long. V shed 6 bases and J shed 2 bases, with 14 bases lying between them. CDR3 coding DNA: TGTGCCAGCAGGGCCTACGGCGGTACCTACGAGCAGTACTTC. Protein: CASRAYGGTYEQYF. The whole variable domain, filled in from reference TRBV13 and TRBJ2-7, reads AAGVIQSPRHLIKEKRETATLKCYPIPRHDTVYWYQQGPGQDPQFLISFYEKMQSDKGSIPDRFSAQQFSDYHSELNMSSLELGDSALYFCASRAYGGTYEQYFGPGTRLTVT.

The chain joins TRBV18 to TRBJ1-1; D not resolved. V lost 4 bases to trimming and J lost 2 bases, with 11 bases between them. The germline gives CDR1 KGHSH, CDR2 LQKENI. The CDR3 runs to 14 residues. The CDR3 region is CASSQQKVNTEAFF. The CDR3 region has the DNA TGTGCCAGCTCACAACAGAAAGTCAACACTGAAGCTTTCTTT.

The chain is built from TRBV5-1 and TRBJ2-3; 7 bases agree with TRBD1. The CDR3 consists of 15 residues. Germline CDR1 is SGHRS and CDR2 is YFSETQ. Trimming took 1 base from V and 2 from J; bases not matched to a gene: 4. This CDR3 is CASSLLGGNTDTQYF. As DNA, the CDR3 is TGCGCCAGCAGCTTGCTAGGGGGCAACACAGATACGCAGTATTTT.

The rearrangement links TRBV5-1 to TRBJ2-5; D gene unclear. The CDR3 extends over 14 amino acids. Germline V gene lookup returns CDR1 SGHRS and CDR2 YFSETQ. V gave up 2 bases and J gave up 1 base, with 9 bases separating them. The CDR3 nucleotides are TGCGCCAGCAGCTTTGGTAGAGGCCAAGAGACCCAGTACTTC. This encodes CASSFGRGQETQYF.

V gene TRBV28 combines with J gene TRBJ1-1; 7 bases agree with TRBD1. This CDR3 comprises 14 residues. V gave up 5 bases and J gave up 2 bases; unmatched junction bases: 5. CDR1 and CDR2 from the germline V gene are MDHEN and SYDVKM. CDR3 in amino acids: CASSLQGLNTEAFF. In DNA, the CDR3 is TGTGCCAGCAGTCTACAGGGGCTTAACACTGAAGCTTTCTTT.

The genes are TRBV19 and TRBJ2-3, with 9 positions matching TRBD1. V lost 0 bases, J lost 2 bases, and 6 bases stayed unmatched. The CDR3 is 17 residues long. The germline V gene encodes CDR1 LNHDA and CDR2 SQIVND (reference sequence). CDR3 sequence reads: CASSIDIHRGLTDTQYF. The CDR3 coding sequence is TGTGCCAGTAGTATAGATATCCACAGGGGGCTCACAGATACGCAGTATTTT. The whole variable domain, remainder taken from reference TRBV19 and TRBJ2-3, is DGGITQSPKYLFRKEGQNVTLSCEQNLNHDAMYWYRQDPGQGLRLIYYSQIVNDFQKGDIAEGYSVSREKKESFPLTVTSAQKNPTAFYLCASSIDIHRGLTDTQYFGPGTRLTVL.